A selection of T cell receptor beta chains follows, all from one sample in a study of OX40 agonist ivuxolimab in advanced cancers. Using immunoSEQ multiplex PCR, the repertoire was profiled, and TCRdb retains in-frame clones only, with some absent. Of about 58,000 clones listed, around 90% are singletons. The source material was CD4+ or CD8+ T cells sorted from blood, sampled in a trial of the OX40 agonist ivuxolimab. Every receptor here comes from an adult with an advanced solid tumor such as melanoma, head and neck, liver or kidney cancer. Both conserved end residues are part of each CDR3. D genes are given only for firm matches. Some rows mark clone size as missing; the rest say once, few, many or name a class of expanded clone.

v_gene	abundance	d_gene	j_gene	CDR3nt	CDR3aa
TRBV7-2	.	TRBD1	TRBJ2-7	TGTGCCAGCAGCTTAGGTCCAGGGGGCAACGAGCAGTACTTC	CASSLGPGGNEQYF
TRBV5-6	.	.	TRBJ2-3	TGTGCCAGCAGGCAGAGCCTAGCAGGGAGTACGCAGTATTTT	CASRQSLAGSTQYF
TRBV25-1	.	.	TRBJ2-1	TGTGCCAGCAGTGGTTGGGCAGGGGACCGGGACAATGAGCAGTTCTTC	CASSGWAGDRDNEQFF
TRBV19	.	.	TRBJ2-7	TGTGCCAGTAGTTACACAGGGACCTACGAGCAGTACTTC	CASSYTGTYEQYF
TRBV28	many	TRBD2	TRBJ2-7	TGTGCCAGCAGTTTATTACTAGCGGGGGCCTACGAGCAGTACTTC	CASSLLLAGAYEQYF
TRBV19	.	.	TRBJ2-2	TGTGCCAGTATGGCCGGGGAGCTGTTTTTT	CASMAGELFF
TRBV4-1	.	.	TRBJ1-3	TGCGCCAGCAGTCCAGTGAGCTCTGGAAACACCATATATTTT	CASSPVSSGNTIYF
TRBV7-8	.	.	TRBJ2-6	TGTGCCAGCAGCTTAGCTAAGGCTGGGGCCAACGTCCTGACTTTC	CASSLAKAGANVLTF
TRBV10-3	once	TRBD2	TRBJ2-1	TGTGCCATCACTCCTAGCGGGTACAATGAGCAGTTCTTC	CAITPSGYNEQFF
TRBV28	.	TRBD2	TRBJ2-1	TGTGCCAGCAGTTTACGACTAGCGGGAGCTGGGGAGCAGTTCTTC	CASSLRLAGAGEQFF
TRBV7-6	.	TRBD1	TRBJ2-7	TGTGCCAGCAGCTCCGGGACAGGGAGATTTTACGAGCAGTACTTC	CASSSGTGRFYEQYF
TRBV27	.	TRBD2	TRBJ2-3	TGTGCCAGCGGGTGGGGGGGAGGCACAGATACGCAGTATTTT	CASGWGGGTDTQYF
TRBV5-1	.	.	TRBJ2-7	TGCGCCAGCAGCTCTCCGCCTGACGGGACCTACGAGCAGTACTTC	CASSSPPDGTYEQYF
TRBV28	.	.	TRBJ2-7	TGTGCCAGCAGTTTGACGGAAATCTACGAGCAGTACTTC	CASSLTEIYEQYF
TRBV1	.	.	TRBJ2-3	TGCACCAGCAGCCAGGAGCGGGAGGGCCGGGATACGCAGTATTTT	CTSSQEREGRDTQYF
TRBV5-6	.	.	TRBJ2-7	TGTGCCAGCAGCTTCGGGTACTCCTACGAGCAGTACTTC	CASSFGYSYEQYF
TRBV10-2	.	.	TRBJ2-1	TGCGCCAGCAGTGACCCGGACTGGCCCTCCTACAATGAGCAGTTCTTC	CASSDPDWPSYNEQFF
TRBV4-3	.	TRBD1	TRBJ2-5	TGCGCCAGCAGCCCTGGGACAGCCCAAGAGACCCAGTACTTC	CASSPGTAQETQYF
TRBV11-2	.	.	TRBJ1-5	TGTGCCAGCAGCGCGGGGGGTTTTGGCAATCAGCCCCAGCATTTT	CASSAGGFGNQPQHF
TRBV4-1	.	TRBD2	TRBJ2-3	TGCGCCAGCAGCCAAGTCGAGGGAGGGGCAGATACGCAGTATTTT	CASSQVEGGADTQYF
TRBV5-1	once	.	TRBJ2-7	TGCGCCAGCAGCTTGGAATTACAGGGATACGAGCAGTACTTC	CASSLELQGYEQYF
TRBV5-6	.	TRBD1	TRBJ2-2	TGTGCCAGCAGCTTGGCAAGAGGACAGGGACCCGGGGAGCTGTTTTTT	CASSLARGQGPGELFF
TRBV28	.	TRBD1	TRBJ1-1	TGTGCCAGCAGTTTATCGACAGGGTGGCCTGAAGCTTTCTTT	CASSLSTGWPEAFF
TRBV9	once	.	TRBJ2-3	TGTGCCAGCAGCGTAGGCGGGATAGGGACAGATACGCAGTATTTT	CASSVGGIGTDTQYF
TRBV5-1	once	TRBD2	TRBJ2-3	TGCGCCAGCAGCCCCGGCGGGGGTAGCACAGATACGCAGTATTTT	CASSPGGGSTDTQYF
TRBV6-1	.	TRBD1	TRBJ2-5	TGTGCCAGCAGTGACGGGGACAGGGCCCAAGAGACCCAGTACTTC	CASSDGDRAQETQYF
TRBV7-6	.	TRBD2	TRBJ2-3	TGTGCCAGCAGCTTAGAATGGGGGGGGAGCACAGATACGCAGTATTTT	CASSLEWGGSTDTQYF
TRBV9	.	TRBD2	TRBJ2-7	TGTGCCAGCAGCGCGGGACTAGCGGACCACGAGCAGTACTTC	CASSAGLADHEQYF
TRBV6-5	.	.	TRBJ2-5	TGTGCCAGCAGTCCCGGGACCAACCAGGAGACCCAGTACTTC	CASSPGTNQETQYF
TRBV7-9	.	TRBD2	TRBJ2-1	TGTGCCAGCAGTCCTGGTCGCGGGGGAAACTCCTACAATGAGCAGTTCTTC	CASSPGRGGNSYNEQFF
TRBV28	.	.	TRBJ2-5	TGTGCCAGCAGTTACCGGAGGGGGAACCTCCAAGAGACCCAGTACTTC	CASSYRRGNLQETQYF
TRBV6-5	.	.	TRBJ2-7	TGTGCCAGCAGTTACTCGTCTGTGTCCGACGAGCAGTACTTC	CASSYSSVSDEQYF
TRBV7-8	once	TRBD2	TRBJ2-7	TGTGCCAGCAGCTTAGGATCCAGGTGGCGGGAGGGTTACTACGAGCAGTACTTC	CASSLGSRWREGYYEQYF
TRBV9	.	.	TRBJ2-2	TGTGCCAGCAGCGTAGAGAACACCGGGGAGCTGTTTTTT	CASSVENTGELFF
TRBV10-1	.	.	TRBJ1-1	TGCGCCAGCGGCCTGGGACCGCTCACTGAAGCTTTCTTT	CASGLGPLTEAFF
TRBV9	once	TRBD1	TRBJ2-2	TGTGCCAGCAGCGTAGCGTACAGGGGGAGAGACACCGGGGAGCTGTTTTTT	CASSVAYRGRDTGELFF
TRBV11-1	.	TRBD1	TRBJ1-1	TGTGCCAGCAGCTTAGTTTCCCCAGGGGGCACTGAAGCTTTCTTT	CASSLVSPGGTEAFF
TRBV9	.	.	TRBJ2-2	TGTGCCAGCAGCGTAGAGGGCACCGGGGAGCTGTTTTTT	CASSVEGTGELFF
TRBV4-3	.	TRBD1	TRBJ1-1	TGCGCCAGCAGCCGAAACGACAGGGGGCCTACTGAAGCTTTCTTT	CASSRNDRGPTEAFF
TRBV11-3	.	.	TRBJ2-1	TGTGCCAGCAGCTTAGAGGGGGCCCCCCAGTTCTTC	CASSLEGAPQFF
TRBV9	.	.	TRBJ2-5	TGTGCCAGCAGCGCACCACCGAGGGACTTCCTTACCGCGGAGACCCAGTACTTC	CASSAPPRDFLTAETQYF
TRBV28	.	TRBD2	TRBJ2-7	TGTGCCAGCAGTTTATGGGCTAGCGGGAGTTTAGCCTACGAGCAGTACTTC	CASSLWASGSLAYEQYF
TRBV7-9	.	TRBD1	TRBJ2-7	TGTGCCAGCAGCCTAGGACAGGGGGCAGGGGAGCAGTACTTC	CASSLGQGAGEQYF
TRBV4-2	.	.	TRBJ1-5	TGTGCCAGCAGCCAAGACCCCCCCCTGTTGGGGGGCGATCAGCCCCAGCATTTT	CASSQDPPLLGGDQPQHF
TRBV28	.	.	TRBJ2-7	TGTGCCAGCAGTTTATCTACAGCAGCCTACGAGCAGTACTTC	CASSLSTAAYEQYF
TRBV28	.	.	TRBJ1-2	TGTGCCAGCAGTCCAGGGTCTGGCTACACCTTC	CASSPGSGYTF
TRBV7-9	.	.	TRBJ2-1	TGTGCCAGCAGCTTAGCGTTAGGGGGAGTAGAGGACAATGAGCAGTTCTTC	CASSLALGGVEDNEQFF
TRBV5-8	.	TRBD1	TRBJ2-7	TGTGCCAGCAGCTTGGACTGGACAGGGGGCTACGAGCAGTACTTC	CASSLDWTGGYEQYF
TRBV28	.	TRBD1	TRBJ2-3	TGTGCCAGCAACTCCGGGACAGGGTTTGGTACGCAGTATTTT	CASNSGTGFGTQYF
TRBV30	.	.	TRBJ2-7	TGTGCCTGGAGGTTTACTTGGGACCGGGCTACCTACGAGCAGTACTTC	CAWRFTWDRATYEQYF
TRBV27	.	.	TRBJ2-4	TGTGCCAGCGGTACTATAACCAACCGGGATGCAATATTTCAGTACTTC	CASGTITNRDAIFQYF
TRBV5-8	.	.	TRBJ2-7	TGTGCCAGCAGCTTCCGGGACCTGAAACGCGAGCAGTACTTC	CASSFRDLKREQYF
TRBV5-8	.	.	TRBJ2-3	TGTGCCAGCAGCTTGGTGGGGGGAGCTGCGATAAGTGATACGCAGTATTTT	CASSLVGGAAISDTQYF
TRBV4-1	.	TRBD1	TRBJ1-5	TGCGCCAGCAGCCAAACGACAGGGGTTGGCAATCAGCCCCAGCATTTT	CASSQTTGVGNQPQHF
TRBV7-2	once	TRBD2	TRBJ2-7	TGTGCCAGCAGCTTAGTTCCTAGCGGGCCCTACGAGCAGTACTTC	CASSLVPSGPYEQYF
TRBV5-1	.	TRBD1	TRBJ2-5	TGCGCCAGCAGCTTAACAGGGGGCGCGTCGATGAGGCAAGAGACCCAGTACTTC	CASSLTGGASMRQETQYF